This T cell receptor beta chain was recovered during a study of blood T cell repertoires in COVID-19. Study details: Sites in the United States, Italy and Spain provided acute and convalescent COVID-19 samples.

Only in-frame clones appear in the TCRdb table, and some are missing; sequencing was by immunoSEQ multiplex PCR. The data contain fewer than 200,000 clones, around four fifths of them singletons. From germline, CDR1 is SGHRS and CDR2 YFSETQ. The CDR3 length is 14 residues. V shed 5 bases and J 7 bases; nucleotides not matched to a gene: 7. The origin of this receptor is a woman of 80 years or more with acute or convalescent COVID-19. The sequenced material came from peripheral blood. The chain employs TRBV5-1 and TRBJ2-7; 12 bases match TRBD2. The CDR3 protein is CASRLTSGSWEQYF. CDR3 bases: TGCGCCAGCAGGCTGACTAGCGGGAGTTGGGAGCAGTACTTC.